The source of this T cell receptor (beta chain) is a study of response to subunit inactivated influenza vaccine. Findings of the study overall: There was a suggestion from the authors that each seasonal influenza vaccination recruits few new T cells.

Germline assignment: CDR1 SGHTA and CDR2 FQGNSA. Trimming left V 5 bases short and J 5 bases short, with 14 bases between. This CDR3 comprises 14 residues. With respect to this clonotype: Antigen: not known.

TCRdb re-derived calls from the RT-PCR reads in MiXCR, one entry per CDR3 protein. The sample gives 700,000 to 900,000 distinct CDR3 sequences, 21% of which show up once; about 10% is in the top ten. This clonotype was sampled from a man aged 45-60 years who received an inactivated influenza vaccine. The source material was PBMCs from blood, sampled approximately 5 days after vaccination. The rearrangement uses TRBV7-2 and TRBJ2-3; tentatively, D is TRBD2 (7 bases). CDR3 region: CASSPQGRGDTQYF. For the CDR3, the DNA is TGTGCCAGCAGCCCCCAGGGGAGGGGAGATACGCAGTATTTT.